This T cell receptor beta chain was recovered during a study of neurological immune-mediated disorders. V lost 6 bases and J 1 base, leaving 15 bases between the germline ends. The CDR3 has 14 amino acids. Germline V CDR1 and CDR2: DFQATT, SNEGSKA (reference sequence). Sequencing runs each yielded over 180 million TCR-beta sequences from 15-18 subjects. TCRdb re-called the 5' RACE reads with MiXCR, one entry per CDR3 protein. The table shows tens of thousands of distinct CDR3 sequences, with roughly 4.6% occurring only once. Preparation of the unsorted libraries drew on 2 million PBMCs stored at -80 C. This clonotype was counted many times. Its antigen is still unknown. Findings of the study overall: A possible signature appeared as one related-CDR3 cluster, in which phylogenetic grouping placed the repertoires of 18 of 34 multiple sclerosis patients. The absence of any CDR3 amino acid sequence shared by expanded clones across subjects suggests that repertoires were private in all groups.

The V and J genes are TRBV20-1 and TRBJ1-1, with a possible D match to TRBD1 (6 bases). The sample taken for sequencing was PBMCs. This receptor was obtained from a man aged 50 or older with multiple sclerosis. CDR3 DNA sequence: TGCAGTGCCAGGGGTCGGGGGGGGAACACTGAAGCTTTCTTT. It is translated as CSARGRGGNTEAFF.